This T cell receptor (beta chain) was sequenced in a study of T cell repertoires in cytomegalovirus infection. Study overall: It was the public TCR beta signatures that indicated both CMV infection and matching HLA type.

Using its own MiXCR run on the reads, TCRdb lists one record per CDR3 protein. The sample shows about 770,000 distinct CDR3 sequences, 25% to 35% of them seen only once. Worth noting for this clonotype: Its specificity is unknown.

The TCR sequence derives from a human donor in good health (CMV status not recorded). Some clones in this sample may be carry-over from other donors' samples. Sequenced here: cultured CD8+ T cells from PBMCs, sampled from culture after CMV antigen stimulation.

DNA of the CDR3: TGTGCCAGCAGCCGAAAGGGACTCAGCACAGATACGCAGTATTTT. Translating gives CASSRKGLSTDTQYF. The gene calls are TRBV27 and TRBJ2-3, with TRBD2 as a possible D gene (6 bases). Trimming removed 6 bases from V and 0 bases from J, with 13 bases in between. Germline V lookup: CDR1 MNHEY, CDR2 SMNVEV (reference sequence). The CDR3 consists of 15 residues.